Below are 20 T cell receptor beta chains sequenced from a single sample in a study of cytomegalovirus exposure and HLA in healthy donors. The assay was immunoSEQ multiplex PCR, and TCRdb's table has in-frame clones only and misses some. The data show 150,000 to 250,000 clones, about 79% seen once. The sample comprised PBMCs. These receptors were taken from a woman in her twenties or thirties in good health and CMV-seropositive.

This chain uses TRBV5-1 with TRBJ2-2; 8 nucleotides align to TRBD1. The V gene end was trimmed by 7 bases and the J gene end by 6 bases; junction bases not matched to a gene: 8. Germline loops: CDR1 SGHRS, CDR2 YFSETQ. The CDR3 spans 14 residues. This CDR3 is CASRTGNFAGELFF. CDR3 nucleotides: TGCGCCAGCCGGACAGGGAACTTCGCCGGGGAGCTGTTTTTT. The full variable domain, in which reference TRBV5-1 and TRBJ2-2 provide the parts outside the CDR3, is KAGVTQTPRYLIKTRGQQVTLSCSPISGHRSVSWYQQTPGQGLQFLFEYFSETQRNKGNFPGRFSGRQFSNSRSEMNVSTLELGDSALYLCASRTGNFAGELFFGEGSRLTVL.

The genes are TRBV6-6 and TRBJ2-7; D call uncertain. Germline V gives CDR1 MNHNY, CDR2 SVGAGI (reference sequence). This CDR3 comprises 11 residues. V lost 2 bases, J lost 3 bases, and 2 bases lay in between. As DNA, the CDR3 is TGTGCCAGCAGTTACCTCTACGAGCAGTACTTC. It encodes CASSYLYEQYF.

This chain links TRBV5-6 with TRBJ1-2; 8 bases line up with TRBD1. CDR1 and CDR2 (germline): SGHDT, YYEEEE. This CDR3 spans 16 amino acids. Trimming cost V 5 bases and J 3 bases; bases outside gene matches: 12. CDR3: CASSWPTGDDHYGYTF. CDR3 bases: TGTGCCAGCAGTTGGCCGACAGGGGATGATCACTATGGCTACACCTTC.

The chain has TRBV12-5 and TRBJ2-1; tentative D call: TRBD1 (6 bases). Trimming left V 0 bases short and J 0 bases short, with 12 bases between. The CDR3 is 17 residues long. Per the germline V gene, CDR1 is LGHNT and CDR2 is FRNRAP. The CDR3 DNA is TGTGCTAGTGGTTTGGTACATCAGGGGAGCTCCTACAATGAGCAGTTCTTC. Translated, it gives CASGLVHQGSSYNEQFF. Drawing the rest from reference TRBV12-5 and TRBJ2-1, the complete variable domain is DARVTQTPRHKVTEMGQEVTMRCQPILGHNTVFWYRQTMMQGLELLAYFRNRAPLDDSGMPKDRFSAEMPDATLATLKIQPSEPRDSAVYFCASGLVHQGSSYNEQFFGPGTRLTVL.

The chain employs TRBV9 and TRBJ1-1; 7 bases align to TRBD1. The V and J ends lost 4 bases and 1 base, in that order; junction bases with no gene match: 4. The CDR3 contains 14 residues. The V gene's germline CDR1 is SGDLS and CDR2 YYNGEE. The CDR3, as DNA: TGTGCCAGCAGCTTTACAGGGGAGAACACTGAAGCTTTCTTT. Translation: CASSFTGENTEAFF.

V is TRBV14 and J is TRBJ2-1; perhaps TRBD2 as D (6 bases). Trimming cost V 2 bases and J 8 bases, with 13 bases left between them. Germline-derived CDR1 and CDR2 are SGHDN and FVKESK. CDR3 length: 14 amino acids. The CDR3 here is CASSQRERGDEQFF. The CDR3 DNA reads TGTGCCAGCAGCCAACGGGAGAGGGGCGATGAGCAGTTCTTC.

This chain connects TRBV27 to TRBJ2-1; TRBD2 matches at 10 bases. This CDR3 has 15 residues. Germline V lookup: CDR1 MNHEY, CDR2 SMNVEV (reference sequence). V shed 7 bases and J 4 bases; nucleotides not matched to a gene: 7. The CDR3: CASKRGLAPYNEQFF. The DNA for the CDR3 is TGTGCCAGCAAGAGGGGACTAGCGCCGTACAATGAGCAGTTCTTC.

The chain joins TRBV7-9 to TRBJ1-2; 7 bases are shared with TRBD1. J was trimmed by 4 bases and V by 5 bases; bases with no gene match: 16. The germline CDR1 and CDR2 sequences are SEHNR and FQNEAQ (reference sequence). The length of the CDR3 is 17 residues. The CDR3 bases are TGTGCCAGCAGCCGAGGGGGCGACGGGTATCAGATCTATGGCTACACCTTC. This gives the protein CASSRGGDGYQIYGYTF.

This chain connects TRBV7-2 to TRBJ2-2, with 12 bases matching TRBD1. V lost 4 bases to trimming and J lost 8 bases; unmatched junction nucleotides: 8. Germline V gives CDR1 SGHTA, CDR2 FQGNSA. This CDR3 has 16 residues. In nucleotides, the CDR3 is TGTGCCAGCAGCTCCGGGACAGGGGGCTCGATTGGGGAGCTGTTTTTT. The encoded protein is CASSSGTGGSIGELFF.

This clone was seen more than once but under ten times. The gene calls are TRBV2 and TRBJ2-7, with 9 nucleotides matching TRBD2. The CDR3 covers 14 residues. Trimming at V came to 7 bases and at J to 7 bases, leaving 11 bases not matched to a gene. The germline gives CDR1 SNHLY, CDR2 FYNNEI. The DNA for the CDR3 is TGTGCCAGCATCGGTAGCGGGGGTTTTGGAGAGCAGTACTTC. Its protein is CASIGSGGFGEQYF.

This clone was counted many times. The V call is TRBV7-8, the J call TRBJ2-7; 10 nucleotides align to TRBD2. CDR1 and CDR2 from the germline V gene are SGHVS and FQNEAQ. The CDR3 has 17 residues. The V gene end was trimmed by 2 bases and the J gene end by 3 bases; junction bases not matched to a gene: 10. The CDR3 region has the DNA TGTGCCAGCAGCTTACCGGCGTTAGCGGGAGGTCTCTACGAGCAGTACTTC. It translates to CASSLPALAGGLYEQYF.

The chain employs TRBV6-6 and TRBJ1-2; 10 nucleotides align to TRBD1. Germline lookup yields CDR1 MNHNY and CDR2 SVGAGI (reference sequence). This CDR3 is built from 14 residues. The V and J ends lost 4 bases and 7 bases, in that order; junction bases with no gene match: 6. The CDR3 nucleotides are TGTGCCAGCAGTTCATCGACAGGGGGCACTGGCTACACCTTC. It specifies CASSSSTGGTGYTF.

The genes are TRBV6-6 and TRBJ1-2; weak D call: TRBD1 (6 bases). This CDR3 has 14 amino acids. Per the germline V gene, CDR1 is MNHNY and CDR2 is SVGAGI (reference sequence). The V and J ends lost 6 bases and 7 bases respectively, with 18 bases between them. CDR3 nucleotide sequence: TGTGCCAGCAGCCCACGGGGGGCGGATTCTGGCTACACCTTC. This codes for CASSPRGADSGYTF.

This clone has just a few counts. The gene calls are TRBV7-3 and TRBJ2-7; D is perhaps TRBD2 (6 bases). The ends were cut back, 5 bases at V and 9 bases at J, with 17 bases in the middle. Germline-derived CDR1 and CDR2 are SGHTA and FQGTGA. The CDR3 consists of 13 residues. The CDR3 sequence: CASSLQSRGVQYF. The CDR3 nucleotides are TGTGCCAGCAGCCTGCAATCGCGGGGTGTGCAGTACTTC.

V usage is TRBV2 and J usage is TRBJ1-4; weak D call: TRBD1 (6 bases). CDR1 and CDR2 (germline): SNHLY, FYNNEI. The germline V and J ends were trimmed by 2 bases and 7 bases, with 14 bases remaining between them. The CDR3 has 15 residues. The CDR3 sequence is CASSEKSGVGEKLFF. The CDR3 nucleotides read TGTGCCAGCAGTGAAAAGTCAGGGGTGGGTGAAAAACTGTTTTTT.

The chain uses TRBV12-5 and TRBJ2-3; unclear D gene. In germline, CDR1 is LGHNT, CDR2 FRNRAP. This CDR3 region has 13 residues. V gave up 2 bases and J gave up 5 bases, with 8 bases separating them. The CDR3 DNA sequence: TGTGCTAGTGGTTTGAGAACTGTAGATACGCAGTATTTT. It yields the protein CASGLRTVDTQYF.

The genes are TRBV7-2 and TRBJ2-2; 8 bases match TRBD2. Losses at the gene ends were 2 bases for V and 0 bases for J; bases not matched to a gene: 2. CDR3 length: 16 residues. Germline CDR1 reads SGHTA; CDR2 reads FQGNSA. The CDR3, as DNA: TGTGCCAGCAGCTTAAACGGGGGGGCGAACACCGGGGAGCTGTTTTTT. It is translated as CASSLNGGANTGELFF.

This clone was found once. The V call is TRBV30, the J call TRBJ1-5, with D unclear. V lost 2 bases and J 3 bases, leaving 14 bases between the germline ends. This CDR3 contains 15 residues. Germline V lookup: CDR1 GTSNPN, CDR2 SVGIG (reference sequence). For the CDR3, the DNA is TGTGCCTGGAGTCCCCCCCGTCGTAACAATCAGCCCCAGCATTTT. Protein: CAWSPPRRNNQPQHF.

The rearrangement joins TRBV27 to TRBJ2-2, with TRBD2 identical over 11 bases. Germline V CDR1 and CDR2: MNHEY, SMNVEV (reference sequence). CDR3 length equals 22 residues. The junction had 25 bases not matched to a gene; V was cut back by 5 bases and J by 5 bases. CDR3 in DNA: TGTGCCAGCAGTCCTCTTTTAGGGGTCAGGATAGCGGGAGGGCGACGGACCGGGGAGCTGTTTTTT. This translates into CASSPLLGVRIAGGRRTGELFF.

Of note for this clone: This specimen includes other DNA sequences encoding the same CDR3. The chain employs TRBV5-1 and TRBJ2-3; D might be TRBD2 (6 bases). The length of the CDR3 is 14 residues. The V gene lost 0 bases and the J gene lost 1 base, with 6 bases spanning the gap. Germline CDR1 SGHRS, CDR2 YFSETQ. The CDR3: CASSLAGGTDTQYF. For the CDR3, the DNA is TGCGCCAGCAGCTTGGCGGGAGGCACAGATACGCAGTATTTT.